This T cell receptor (beta chain) originates from a study of T cells in tumors after PD-1 blockade. As for the study in general: A subset received ongoing vismodegib 150 mg daily alongside anti-PD-1 therapy. Mean per blood sample: about 110,000 templates (about 24,679-260,000), some 36,000 unique clonotypes. Findings and caveats of the study: Peripheral recruitment is suggested, as some novel exhausted tumor clones were in pre-treatment blood.

CDR1 GTSNPN and CDR2 SVGIG come from the germline V gene (reference sequence). The V end was cut by 3 bases, the J end by 3 bases, with 11 bases between. The CDR3 loop spans 14 amino acids. Sequenced by immunoSEQ multiplex PCR; TCRdb stores in-frame clones only, minus some. The sample has 55,000 to 70,000 clones, over 75% seen once. Tumor or blood genomic DNA was sequenced, with inputs of about 600 ng to 6,500 ng. A note on this clone: Its antigen remains unidentified.

The sample in question was PBMCs, obtained before anti-PD-1 treatment. The receptor was derived from a human donor with basal cell carcinoma. V and J are TRBV30 and TRBJ2-2; D gene uncertain. The CDR3 reads CAWRDPGDTGELFF. The CDR3, as DNA: TGTGCCTGGAGGGACCCAGGTGACACCGGGGAGCTGTTTTTT.